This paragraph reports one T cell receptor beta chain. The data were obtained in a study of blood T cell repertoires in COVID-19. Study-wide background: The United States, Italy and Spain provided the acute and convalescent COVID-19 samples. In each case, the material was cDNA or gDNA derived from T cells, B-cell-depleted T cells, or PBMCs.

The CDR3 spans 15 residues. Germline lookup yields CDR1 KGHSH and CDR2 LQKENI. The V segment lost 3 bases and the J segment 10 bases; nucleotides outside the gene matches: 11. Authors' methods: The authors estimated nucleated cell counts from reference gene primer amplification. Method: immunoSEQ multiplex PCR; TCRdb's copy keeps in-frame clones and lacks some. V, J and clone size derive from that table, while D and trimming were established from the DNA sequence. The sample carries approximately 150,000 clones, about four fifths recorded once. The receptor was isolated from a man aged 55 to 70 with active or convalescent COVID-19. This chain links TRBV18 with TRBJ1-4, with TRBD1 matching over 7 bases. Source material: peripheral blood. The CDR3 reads CASSPETGRSGKLFF. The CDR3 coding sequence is TGTGCCAGCTCACCGGAGACAGGGCGGTCTGGAAAACTGTTTTTT.